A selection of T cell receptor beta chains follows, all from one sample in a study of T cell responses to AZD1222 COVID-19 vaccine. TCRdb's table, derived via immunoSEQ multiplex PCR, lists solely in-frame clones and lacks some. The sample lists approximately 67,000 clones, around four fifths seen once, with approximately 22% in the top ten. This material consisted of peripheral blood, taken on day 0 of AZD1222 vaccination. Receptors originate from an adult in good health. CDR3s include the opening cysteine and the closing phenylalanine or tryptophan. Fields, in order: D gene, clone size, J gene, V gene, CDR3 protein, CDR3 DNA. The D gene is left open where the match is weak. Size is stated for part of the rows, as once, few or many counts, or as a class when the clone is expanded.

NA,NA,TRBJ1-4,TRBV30,CAWNSVVATNEKLFF,TGTGCCTGGAACTCTGTTGTTGCAACTAATGAAAAACTGTTTTTT
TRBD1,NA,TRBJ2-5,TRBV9,CASSEGQGETQYF,TGTGCCAGCAGCGAGGGACAGGGGGAGACCCAGTACTTC
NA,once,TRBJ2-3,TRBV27,CASSLNYNTLDTQYF,TGTGCCAGCAGTTTAAACTATAACACGTTGGATACGCAGTATTTT
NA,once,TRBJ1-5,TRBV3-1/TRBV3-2,CASSPSHRTNQPQHF,TGTGCCAGCAGCCCCAGTCATAGGACGAATCAGCCCCAGCATTTT
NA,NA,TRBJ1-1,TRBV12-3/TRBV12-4,CASSPMSEAFF,TGTGCCAGCAGCCCCATGTCAGAAGCTTTCTTT
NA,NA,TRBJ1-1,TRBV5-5,CASSLEVNMNTEAFF,TGTGCCAGCAGCTTGGAGGTGAACATGAACACTGAAGCTTTCTTT
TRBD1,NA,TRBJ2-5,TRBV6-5,CASSYEGARGETQYF,TGTGCCAGCAGTTACGAGGGGGCGCGAGGAGAGACCCAGTACTTC
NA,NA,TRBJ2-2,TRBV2,CASSAQLNTGELFF,TGTGCCAGCAGTGCACAGCTTAACACCGGGGAGCTGTTTTTT
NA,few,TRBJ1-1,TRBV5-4,CASSLEQMNTEAFF,TGTGCCAGCAGCCTTGAGCAGATGAACACTGAAGCTTTCTTT
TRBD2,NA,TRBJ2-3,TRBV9,CASSGTSGRTDTQYF,TGTGCCAGCAGCGGAACTAGCGGACGCACAGATACGCAGTATTTT
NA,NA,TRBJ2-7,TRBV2,CASSEQGNEQYF,TGTGCCAGCAGTGAACAGGGTAACGAGCAGTACTTC
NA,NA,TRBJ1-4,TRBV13,CASSLGEGDEKLFF,TGTGCCAGCAGCTTAGGTGAAGGCGATGAAAAACTGTTTTTT
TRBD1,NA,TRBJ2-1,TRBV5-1,CASTPGQGSNEQFF,TGCGCCAGCACCCCTGGACAGGGCAGTAATGAGCAGTTCTTC
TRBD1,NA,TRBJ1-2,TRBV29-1,CSVGLGQGFGYTF,TGCAGCGTTGGACTAGGACAGGGTTTTGGCTACACCTTC
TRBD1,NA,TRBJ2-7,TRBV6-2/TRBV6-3,CASSYAPKGAVAYEQYF,TGTGCCAGCAGTTACGCTCCAAAGGGGGCTGTAGCCTACGAGCAGTACTTC
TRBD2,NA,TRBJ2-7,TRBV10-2,CASSESRGGLAVTYEQYF,TGCGCCAGCAGTGAGTCGAGGGGGGGACTAGCGGTAACCTACGAGCAGTACTTC
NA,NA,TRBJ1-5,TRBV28,CASSLFDSMDQPQHF,TGTGCCAGCAGTTTATTTGACAGTATGGATCAGCCCCAGCATTTT
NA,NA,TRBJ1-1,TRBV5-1,CASSGWSQGPTEAFF,TGCGCCAGCAGCGGCTGGTCCCAGGGGCCCACTGAAGCTTTCTTT
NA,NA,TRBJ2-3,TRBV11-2,CASSWAGLGTDTQYF,TGTGCCAGCAGCTGGGCAGGGCTTGGAACAGATACGCAGTATTTT
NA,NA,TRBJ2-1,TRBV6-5,CASSTGSYNEQFF,TGTGCCAGCAGTACGGGCTCCTACAATGAGCAGTTCTTC
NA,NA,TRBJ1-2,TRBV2,CASSEKGNYGYTF,TGTGCCAGCAGTGAAAAGGGGAACTATGGCTACACCTTC
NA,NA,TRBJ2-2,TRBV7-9,CASSLGQSTGELFF,TGTGCCAGCAGCTTAGGACAGAGCACCGGGGAGCTGTTTTTT
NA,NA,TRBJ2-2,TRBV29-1,CSVETLGIGLFF,TGCAGCGTTGAGACATTGGGGATAGGGCTGTTTTTT
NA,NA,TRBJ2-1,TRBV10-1,CASSERWASSYNEQFF,TGCGCCAGCAGTGAACGGTGGGCTAGCTCCTACAATGAGCAGTTCTTC
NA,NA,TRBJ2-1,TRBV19,CASSTARSSTHNEQFF,TGTGCCAGTAGCACAGCTAGGAGCTCCACTCACAATGAGCAGTTCTTC
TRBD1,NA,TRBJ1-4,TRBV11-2,CASSLRTGSSSNEKLFF,TGTGCCAGCAGCTTGAGGACAGGGAGTTCGTCTAATGAAAAACTGTTTTTT
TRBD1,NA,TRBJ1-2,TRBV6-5,CASRTTGGVDGYTF,TGTGCCAGCAGAACGACAGGGGGTGTTGACGGCTACACCTTC
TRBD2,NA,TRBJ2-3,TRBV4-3,CASSQDSGSGGTDTQYF,TGCGCCAGCAGCCAAGATTCAGGAAGCGGGGGGACAGATACGCAGTATTTT